The 25 T cell receptor beta chains below were found in one sample sequenced in a study of blood T cell repertoires in COVID-19. Sequencing was performed with immunoSEQ multiplex PCR; in TCRdb, only in-frame clones are kept and a portion is missing. Among approximately 380,000 clones, more than 75% were seen once, and the ten largest hold 1.2%. The sequenced sample consisted of PBMCs or T cells enriched from blood (not recorded which). The receptors come from a woman between 18 and 30 years old who had recovered from COVID-19.

This chain uses TRBV28 with TRBJ1-2; D is unclear. The CDR3 spans 13 residues. Trimming left V 4 bases short and J 2 bases short, with 8 bases between. Germline V lookup: CDR1 MDHEN, CDR2 SYDVKM. The CDR3 sequence: CASSYSDNYGYTF. In DNA form, the CDR3 reads TGTGCCAGCAGTTACAGTGACAACTATGGCTACACCTTC.

This clone was counted between two and nine times. The genes are TRBV4-1 and TRBJ1-2; D gene uncertain. The CDR3 contains 13 residues. Germline V gene lookup returns CDR1 MGHRA and CDR2 YSYEKL. V shed 1 base and J shed 10 bases, with 13 bases lying between them. CDR3: CASSQGISRDYTF. DNA for the CDR3: TGCGCCAGCAGCCAAGGCATCAGTCGGGACTACACCTTC.

In this sample, this clone turned up once. V is TRBV12-5 and J is TRBJ1-2, with D unclear. The CDR3 length is 12 residues. The germline V gene encodes CDR1 LGHNT and CDR2 FRNRAP. Trimming left V 0 bases short and J 8 bases short, with 7 bases between. The CDR3 spells CASGLVLGGYTF. The CDR3, as DNA: TGTGCTAGTGGTTTGGTACTGGGCGGCTACACCTTC.

V gene TRBV30 combines with J gene TRBJ2-2, with 9 bases aligning to TRBD1. J gave up 7 bases and V 1 base, and 19 bases lay outside the gene matches. The germline CDR1 and CDR2 sequences are GTSNPN and SVGIG (reference sequence). The CDR3 runs 19 residues. The CDR3 reads CAWSAQYGTGREKGGELFF. The DNA of the CDR3 is TGTGCCTGGAGTGCCCAATACGGGACAGGGAGAGAGAAGGGCGGGGAGCTGTTTTTT.

This clone was seen a few times. V usage is TRBV19 and J usage is TRBJ1-1; TRBD1 matches at 7 bases. The CDR3 length is 12 residues. The V and J ends lost 7 bases and 4 bases, in that order; junction bases with no gene match: 3. CDR1 is LNHDA and CDR2 is SQIVND in the germline V gene (reference sequence). The CDR3 reads CASTTGSTEAFF. In nucleotides, the CDR3 is TGTGCCAGTACGACAGGGAGCACTGAAGCTTTCTTT.

The chain employs TRBV5-1 and TRBJ2-1; 7 bases fit TRBD1. Trimming took 4 bases from V and 8 from J; bases not matched to a gene: 6. Germline loops: CDR1 SGHRS, CDR2 YFSETQ. This CDR3 is 13 amino acids long. CDR3 nucleotides: TGCGCCAGCAGCACGACAGGGTGGGATGAGCAGTTCTTC. This sequence encodes CASSTTGWDEQFF.

The chain joins TRBV4-1 to TRBJ2-2; 8 positions agree with TRBD1. This CDR3 spans 16 amino acids. Germline V lookup: CDR1 MGHRA, CDR2 YSYEKL. V dropped 4 bases and J dropped 2; count of bases not matched to a gene: 6. The CDR3: CASSPRTGTNTGELFF. CDR3 DNA: TGCGCCAGCAGCCCTAGGACAGGGACCAACACCGGGGAGCTGTTTTTT.

This chain joins TRBV27 and TRBJ1-2; the match to TRBD1 covers 12 bases. The CDR3 spans 15 residues. The junction had 12 bases not matched to a gene; V was cut back by 6 bases and J by 10 bases. Germline V lookup: CDR1 MNHEY, CDR2 SMNVEV (reference sequence). CDR3 sequence (DNA): TGTGCCAGCAGCTCCATGGGACAGGGGGCGGTCCCCTACACCTTC. Translation: CASSSMGQGAVPYTF.

This clone was counted once. The CDR3 nucleotides read TGTGCCAGCAGCTCCCAGGGGATTTGGGAAAAACTGTTTTTT. It specifies CASSSQGIWEKLFF. The chain couples TRBV7-8 to TRBJ1-4, with D perhaps TRBD1 (6 bases). CDR1 is SGHVS, CDR2 FQNEAQ, per germline. The CDR3 totals 14 residues. Trimming stripped 4 bases from V and 8 bases from J, with 14 bases between.

V is TRBV4-3 and J is TRBJ1-1; 7 nucleotides match TRBD1. V lost 0 bases to trimming and J lost 7 bases; unmatched junction nucleotides: 14. Germline CDR1 is LGHNA and CDR2 is YSLEER. The length of the CDR3 is 17 residues. The CDR3 loop is CASSQDRGGRGKFEAFF. CDR3 nucleotides: TGCGCCAGCAGCCAAGATAGAGGCGGCAGGGGGAAGTTTGAAGCTTTCTTT.

The chain joins TRBV7-2 to TRBJ2-3; maybe TRBD1 (6 bases). The CDR3 covers 13 residues. Germline V gene data show CDR1 as SGHTA and CDR2 as FQGNSA. Trimming took 3 bases from V and 4 from J, leaving 8 bases between them. As DNA, the CDR3 is TGTGCCAGCAGCTTCGCAGGGGCAGATACGCAGTATTTT. Its translation is CASSFAGADTQYF.

V is TRBV11-3 and J is TRBJ1-1; weak D call: TRBD1 (6 bases). Germline CDR1 reads SGHNT; CDR2 reads YENEEA. The CDR3 has 13 residues. Trimming pared 5 bases from V and 6 bases from J, leaving 13 bases between. The CDR3 coding sequence is TGTGCCAGCAGCGCGAGGGGGGGCCCTGAAGCTTTCTTT. Encoded protein: CASSARGGPEAFF.

The chain has TRBV4-1 and TRBJ1-1; D is perhaps TRBD1 (5 bases). CDR1 and CDR2 from the germline V gene are MGHRA and YSYEKL. The CDR3 covers 13 residues. V was shortened by 5 bases and J by 7 bases, with 14 bases between the two germline ends. The CDR3 region is CASSDSLMGEAFF. CDR3 coding DNA: TGCGCCAGCAGCGACAGCCTTATGGGTGAAGCTTTCTTT.

This clone was counted once. The chain has TRBV7-2 and TRBJ2-7; TRBD1 matches 7 bases. The CDR3 is made up of 14 amino acids. From germline, CDR1 is SGHTA and CDR2 FQGNSA. V trimming: 4 bases; J trimming: 5 bases; junction bases outside the gene matches: 8. CDR3 sequence: CASSSRQGFNEQYF. CDR3 sequence (DNA): TGTGCCAGCAGCTCGCGACAGGGTTTTAACGAGCAGTACTTC.

This chain connects TRBV14 to TRBJ1-2; no definite D call. The CDR3 has 16 residues. CDR1 is SGHDN and CDR2 is FVKESK in the germline V gene. The V end was cut by 0 bases, the J end by 3 bases, with 14 bases between. CDR3: CASSQDPREGDYGYTF. The CDR3 DNA follows: TGTGCCAGCAGCCAAGACCCCCGGGAGGGCGACTATGGCTACACCTTC.

The chain recombines TRBV11-2 with TRBJ2-3, with 9 bases aligning to TRBD2. The ends lost 1 base at V and 2 bases at J; junction bases unmatched: 4. The germline V gene encodes CDR1 SGHAT and CDR2 FQNNGV. The CDR3 is 16 residues long. The CDR3 here is CASSLVLAGNTDTQYF. The CDR3, as DNA: TGTGCCAGCAGCTTAGTTCTAGCGGGGAACACAGATACGCAGTATTTT.

This clone was seen more than once but under ten times. The chain uses TRBV6-5 and TRBJ1-2; no reliable D call. This CDR3 has 12 amino acids. V was shortened by 10 bases and J by 3 bases, with 12 bases between the two germline ends. Germline V lookup: CDR1 MNHEY, CDR2 SVGAGI. This chain's CDR3 is CAIPSVYYGYTF. The CDR3 DNA reads TGTGCCATCCCGTCGGTGTACTATGGCTACACCTTC.

The rearrangement uses TRBV12-3 or TRBV12-4 and TRBJ1-2; TRBD1 is a possible D gene (6 bases). The V end lost 3 bases, the J end lost 3 bases, and 8 bases lay between the germline ends. The CDR3 contains 13 residues. CDR3 sequence (DNA): TGTGCCAGCAGTTTGGGGGCGGACTATGGCTACACCTTC. Amino acids: CASSLGADYGYTF.

The rearrangement links TRBV30 to TRBJ1-1; possibly TRBD1 for D (6 bases). This CDR3 spans 11 amino acids. V shed 7 bases and J shed 5 bases, with 11 bases lying between them. Germline CDR1 GTSNPN, CDR2 SVGIG (reference sequence). DNA of the CDR3: TGTGCCTATAGGACAGTTACTGAAGCTTTCTTT. This encodes CAYRTVTEAFF.

The V call is TRBV7-9, the J call TRBJ1-6, with D maybe TRBD1 (6 bases). Trimming removed 4 bases at V and 13 bases at J, with 11 bases between. Looked up from germline, CDR1 is SEHNR and CDR2 is FQNEAQ (reference sequence). This CDR3 spans 12 amino acids. The CDR3 loop reads CASSWTVHPLHF. The CDR3 nucleotides are TGTGCCAGCAGCTGGACAGTCCATCCCCTCCACTTT.

Only one count was recorded for this clone. The chain has TRBV7-3 and TRBJ2-1, with D perhaps matching TRBD2 (6 bases). The V gene's germline CDR1 is SGHTA and CDR2 FQGTGA. The CDR3 contains 15 residues. V lost 2 bases, J lost 5 bases, and 13 bases lay in between. CDR3 coding DNA: TGTGCCAGCAGCTTATTATACGGGGGACACAATGAGCAGTTCTTC. Its protein product is CASSLLYGGHNEQFF.

V gene TRBV7-9 combines with J gene TRBJ1-4, with a weak D call TRBD1 (6 bases). Trimming pared 0 bases from V and 7 bases from J, leaving 15 bases between. CDR1 and CDR2 (germline): SEHNR, FQNEAQ (reference sequence). The CDR3 covers 16 residues. As DNA, the CDR3 is TGTGCCAGCAGCTTAGCAACAGGGATAGGGGCTGAAAAACTGTTTTTT. This translates into CASSLATGIGAEKLFF.

The chain employs TRBV6-1 and TRBJ2-3, with 11 bases that match TRBD2. CDR1 is MNHNS and CDR2 is SASEGT in the germline V gene. The CDR3 totals 17 residues. With V trimmed by 2 bases and J by 4 bases, 8 bases remained unmatched. The CDR3 nucleotides read TGTGCCAGCAGTGAATCTCCTAGCGGGGGGTGGTCAGATACGCAGTATTTT. Its translation is CASSESPSGGWSDTQYF.

J is TRBJ1-1 and V is TRBV11-3; D remains unclear. The CDR3 runs to 15 residues. V was cut by 2 bases and J by 1 base, with 11 bases left in between. Per the germline V gene, CDR1 is SGHNT and CDR2 is YENEEA. Here the CDR3 DNA reads TGTGCCAGCAGCTTATCTGGGCAGGCGAACACTGAAGCTTTCTTT. This translates into CASSLSGQANTEAFF.

The chain recombines TRBV27 with TRBJ2-7; 8 bases fit TRBD1. V lost 6 bases, J lost 4 bases, and 11 bases stayed unmatched. Germline lookup yields CDR1 MNHEY and CDR2 SMNVEV (reference sequence). The CDR3 spans 15 residues. CDR3 nucleotide sequence: TGTGCCAGCAGCTCCCGGACAGGGCCGCGGTACGAGCAGTACTTC. It yields the protein CASSSRTGPRYEQYF.